This T cell receptor beta chain is drawn from a study of regulatory T cells in long-lasting Graves disease. As for the study in general: Under 3 months of antithyroid drugs had been taken by newly diagnosed Graves' patients.

Germline values: CDR1 MNHNS, CDR2 SASEGT. V was clipped by 6 bases and J by 7 bases, with 10 bases between them. The CDR3 is made up of 12 amino acids. Assembly of TCR beta libraries relied on iRepertoire HTBI primers together with Arm-PCR of CDR3 regions. TCRdb itself ran the multiplex PCR reads through MiXCR, one entry per CDR3 protein. Counted here are 360,000 or so distinct CDR3 sequences, over 15% occurring once; the ten biggest clones make up about 32%. The time point is: newly diagnosed GD, antithyroid drugs for less than 3 months. The TCR library was made from RNA that had been extracted from PBMCs in TRIzol. These data also formed part of another study, on T cells in Graves' hyperthyroidism and ophthalmopathy. From that paper: On the basis of clinical symptoms, serum thyroxine and TRAb, thyroid ultrasound and orbital computed tomography, diagnoses were made.

The V gene is TRBV6-1, the J gene TRBJ2-1; D not certain. The sequence derives from a man aged 35 to 55 with Graves disease. This material consisted of peripheral blood mononuclear cells (PBMCs), taken at new diagnosis, from a patient treated with antithyroid drugs. The CDR3 region is CASRDQSNEQFF. Written as DNA, the CDR3 is TGTGCCAGCAGGGACCAATCTAATGAGCAGTTCTTC.